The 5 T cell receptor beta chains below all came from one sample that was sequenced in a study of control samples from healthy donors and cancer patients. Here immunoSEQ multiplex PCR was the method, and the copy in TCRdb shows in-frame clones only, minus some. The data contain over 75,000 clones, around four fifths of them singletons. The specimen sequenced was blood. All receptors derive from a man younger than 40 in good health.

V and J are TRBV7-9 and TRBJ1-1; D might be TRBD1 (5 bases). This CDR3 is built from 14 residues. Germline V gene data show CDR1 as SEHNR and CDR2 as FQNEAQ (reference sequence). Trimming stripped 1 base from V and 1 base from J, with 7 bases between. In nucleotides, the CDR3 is TGTGCCAGCAGCTTAGGGGGGACGAACACTGAAGCTTTCTTT. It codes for CASSLGGTNTEAFF.

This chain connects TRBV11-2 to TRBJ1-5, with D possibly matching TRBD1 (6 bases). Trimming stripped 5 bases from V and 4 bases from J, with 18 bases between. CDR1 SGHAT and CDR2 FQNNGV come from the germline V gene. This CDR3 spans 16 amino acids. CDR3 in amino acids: CASSPGGGGRNQPQHF. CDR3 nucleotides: TGTGCCAGCAGCCCGGGGGGTGGGGGGCGAAATCAGCCCCAGCATTTT.

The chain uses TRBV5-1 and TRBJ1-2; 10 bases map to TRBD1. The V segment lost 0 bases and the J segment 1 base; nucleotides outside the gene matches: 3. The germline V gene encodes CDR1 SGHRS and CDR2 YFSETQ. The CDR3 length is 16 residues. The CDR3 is CASSLEGTGVNYGYTF. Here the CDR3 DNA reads TGCGCCAGCAGCTTGGAAGGGACAGGGGTTAACTATGGCTACACCTTC.

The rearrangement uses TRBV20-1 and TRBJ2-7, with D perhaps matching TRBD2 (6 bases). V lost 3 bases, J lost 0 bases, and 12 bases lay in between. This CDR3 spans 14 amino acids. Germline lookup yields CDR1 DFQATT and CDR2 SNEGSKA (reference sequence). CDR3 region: CSASVAGSSYEQYF. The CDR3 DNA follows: TGCAGTGCTAGTGTCGCGGGGAGCTCCTACGAGCAGTACTTC.

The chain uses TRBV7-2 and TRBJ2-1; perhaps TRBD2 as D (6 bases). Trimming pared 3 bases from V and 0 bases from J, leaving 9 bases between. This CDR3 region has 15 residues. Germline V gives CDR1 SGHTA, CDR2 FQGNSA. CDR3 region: CASSLRGASYNEQFF. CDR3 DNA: TGTGCCAGCAGCTTGCGGGGAGCCTCCTACAATGAGCAGTTCTTC.